The entry that follows covers one T cell receptor (beta chain) sequence. Its cognate antigen is unknown. PBMCs were isolated at a quantity of at least 6 million per sample. Trimming cost V 5 bases and J 10 bases, with 12 bases left between them. Germline CDR1 reads SGHVS; CDR2 reads FQNEAQ. This CDR3 is 13 amino acids long. The second PCR ran about 6 to 12 cycles with a sample-barcoded 5' primer and J-beta primers. The authors tagged each cDNA molecule using a template-switch adaptor with 12 random nucleotides. Each single sample gave us at least 2.5 million CDR3-containing paired-end reads. MiXCR was run by TCRdb on the 5' RACE reads, yielding one entry per CDR3 protein. The repertoire holds 650,000 or so distinct CDR3 sequences, 52% seen once, with 13% in the top ten. These data are taken from a study of blood T cells in healthy people across ages. Findings and caveats of the study: Diversity figures based on one million T cells were deemed too low.

The receptor comes from a woman at least 80 years old in good health. This chain connects TRBV7-8 to TRBJ1-6; tentatively, D is TRBD1 (6 bases). Sequenced material: blood. As DNA, the CDR3 is TGTGCCAGCAGCCTCAGGGGCGGATCACCCCTCCACTTT. Translation gives CASSLRGGSPLHF.